These 7 T cell receptor beta chains originate from one sample sequenced in a study of blood T cell repertoires in COVID-19. Sequencing was performed with immunoSEQ multiplex PCR; in TCRdb, only in-frame clones are kept and a portion is missing. The sample lists a few hundred thousand clones; 75% to 90% were seen once. Material for sequencing was peripheral blood. Every receptor here comes from a woman in her 70s with COVID-19, enrolled during active disease.

The rearrangement joins TRBV11-1 to TRBJ2-7; tentatively, D is TRBD2 (5 bases). V lost 5 bases, J lost 6 bases, and 11 bases lay in between. From germline, CDR1 is SGHAT and CDR2 FQDESV (reference sequence). CDR3 size: 12 residues. The CDR3 region has the DNA TGTGCCAGCAGCCCTACTAGGGTCGAGCAGTACTTC. Translating gives CASSPTRVEQYF. The variable domain in full, completed from reference TRBV11-1 and TRBJ2-7, reads EAEVAQSPRYKITEKSQAVAFWCDPISGHATLYWYRQILGQGPELLVQFQDESVVDDSQLPKDRFSAERLKGVDSTLKIQPAELGDSAMYLCASSPTRVEQYFGPGTRLTVT.

This sequence joins TRBV5-1 and TRBJ2-7; 10 nucleotides line up with TRBD1. Germline CDR1 is SGHRS and CDR2 is YFSETQ. J gave up 6 bases and V 0 bases, and 3 bases lay outside the gene matches. CDR3 length equals 14 residues. CDR3 sequence (DNA): TGCGCCAGCAGCTTGGTAGGACAGGGGGGCGAGCAGTACTTC. This translates into CASSLVGQGGEQYF.

The count of this clone is one. This chain uses TRBV5-6 with TRBJ2-1; TRBD1 agrees at 10 bases. Germline assignment: CDR1 SGHDT and CDR2 YYEEEE. Trimming cost V 3 bases and J 3 bases; bases outside gene matches: 3. CDR3 length: 15 residues. Here the CDR3 DNA reads TGTGCCAGCAGCTCAGACAGGGGGCTCTACAATGAGCAGTTCTTC. Translated: CASSSDRGLYNEQFF.

The chain links TRBV25-1 to TRBJ2-2; 11 nucleotides agree with TRBD2. CDR3 length: 17 amino acids. V was clipped by 4 bases and J by 4 bases; unmatched bases: 8. Per the germline V gene, CDR1 is MGHDK and CDR2 is SYGVNS. The chain's CDR3 is CASSGSGRGRGTGELFF. The DNA for the CDR3 is TGTGCCAGCAGTGGTAGCGGGAGGGGTAGGGGCACCGGGGAGCTGTTTTTT.

This clone was picked up one time. This rearrangement joins TRBV12-5 to TRBJ1-1; possible D gene TRBD1, 6 bases. The CDR3 totals 13 residues. V was shortened by 1 base and J by 4 bases, with 7 bases between the two germline ends. Germline V lookup: CDR1 LGHNT, CDR2 FRNRAP. Written as DNA, the CDR3 is TGTGCTAGTGGTTTGGGGACAGTCACTGAAGCTTTCTTT. Translation: CASGLGTVTEAFF.

The J gene is TRBJ1-2, the V gene TRBV18; 8 nucleotides match TRBD1. The CDR3 totals 16 residues. The trim removed 3 bases at V and 4 bases at J, leaving 10 bases unmatched. Per germline, CDR1 KGHSH and CDR2 LQKENI. The CDR3 DNA follows: TGTGCCAGCTCACCGGCTTCCAGGGGGCTAGGCTATGGCTACACCTTC. This sequence encodes CASSPASRGLGYGYTF.

The chain employs TRBV27 and TRBJ2-7; possible D gene TRBD1, 7 bases. Per germline, CDR1 MNHEY and CDR2 SMNVEV (reference sequence). The CDR3 length is 14 residues. The ends were cut back, 2 bases at V and 4 bases at J, with 12 bases in the middle. The CDR3 DNA reads as TGTGCCAGCAGTTTAAGGAGGGGGCTTTACGAGCAGTACTTC. Its translation is CASSLRRGLYEQYF.